This paragraph covers one T cell receptor (beta chain) sequence. The assay was immunoSEQ multiplex PCR, and TCRdb's table has in-frame clones only and misses some. Of 390,000 or so clones in the sample, 85% to 90% were seen once. The participants were between about 18 and 90 years old and came from under 25 US areas. This entry is derived from a study of blood T cell repertoires in COVID-19. About the research overall: Nucleic acid was either cDNA or gDNA, and it came from T cells, B-cell-depleted T cells, or PBMCs.

V shed 0 bases and J 7 bases; nucleotides not matched to a gene: 15. In germline, CDR1 is LGHNA, CDR2 YNFKEQ. The CDR3 length is 19 residues. The source material was PBMCs or T cells enriched from blood (not recorded which). This TCR was recovered from a man between 18 and 29 years old who had recovered from COVID-19. The chain is built from TRBV4-2 and TRBJ2-1; 10 nucleotides line up with TRBD2. The CDR3 reads CASSQEVLAGSLFMNEQFF. The CDR3 coding sequence is TGTGCCAGCAGCCAAGAGGTACTAGCGGGATCCCTGTTTATGAATGAGCAGTTCTTC.